These 9 T cell receptor beta chains came from one sample sequenced in a study of T cells in Graves' hyperthyroidism and ophthalmopathy. Using RNA transcripts as the source, TCR beta CDR3 regions were amplified. Primed by the HTBI set, a first-round RT-PCR was run on the TCR CDR3. TCRdb reprocessed the multiplex PCR reads via MiXCR and lists one record per CDR3 protein. This table holds roughly 630,000 distinct CDR3 sequences, about a sixth found once. Material: blood. Every receptor here comes from a woman aged 25 to 45 with Graves' hyperthyroidism.

In this sample, this clonotype turned up a few times. The rearrangement uses TRBV11-1 and TRBJ2-5; no clear D gene. CDR1 SGHAT and CDR2 FQDESV come from the germline V gene (reference sequence). The CDR3 has 12 residues. V was pared by 2 bases and J by 5 bases, with 6 bases between. CDR3 residues: CASSLRFETQYF. In DNA form, the CDR3 reads TGTGCCAGCAGCTTAAGGTTTGAGACCCAGTACTTC.

This clonotype was counted a few times. The rearrangement joins TRBV12-3 or TRBV12-4 to TRBJ2-2, with a tentative D call TRBD2 (5 bases). V shed 2 bases and J shed 7 bases, with 11 bases lying between them. This CDR3 is built from 14 residues. The CDR3 protein is CASSLNTRVGELFF. As DNA, the CDR3 is TGTGCCAGCAGTTTAAACACGAGGGTCGGGGAGCTGTTTTTT.

This clonotype was counted a few times. The chain combines TRBV7-9 with TRBJ1-1; 8 positions agree with TRBD1. With V trimmed by 5 bases and J by 10 bases, 27 bases remained unmatched. CDR3 length: 19 residues. Germline V gives CDR1 SEHNR, CDR2 FQNEAQ (reference sequence). This CDR3 is CASSLRYPGGAGPGFAAFF. In DNA, the CDR3 is TGTGCCAGCAGCCTGAGATACCCAGGGGGCGCGGGTCCCGGTTTTGCAGCTTTCTTT.

V is TRBV28 and J is TRBJ2-4, with TRBD1 as a possible D gene (5 bases). V was clipped by 6 bases and J by 13 bases, with 19 bases between them. The CDR3 is 13 amino acids. In germline, CDR1 is MDHEN, CDR2 SYDVKM. CDR3 sequence: CASRQNPTEQQYF. CDR3 in DNA: TGTGCCAGCAGGCAAAACCCGACAGAACAACAGTACTTC. Looking up the rest from reference TRBV28 and TRBJ2-4 gives the full variable domain: DVKVTQSSRYLVKRTGEKVFLECVQDMDHENMFWYRQDPGLGLRLIYFSYDVKMKEKGDIPEGYSVSREKKERFSLILESASTNQTSMYLCASRQNPTEQQYFGAGTRLSVL.

V gene TRBV5-5 combines with J gene TRBJ2-5; the match to TRBD1 covers 10 bases. The V gene's germline CDR1 is SGHKS and CDR2 YYEKEE (reference sequence). Trimming at V came to 4 bases and at J to 5 bases, leaving 11 bases not matched to a gene. This CDR3 is built from 16 residues. In DNA form, the CDR3 reads TGTGCCAGCAGCCCTCCGGGACAGGGGTTCGGGGAGACCCAGTACTTC. It is translated as CASSPPGQGFGETQYF.

This clonotype appeared a few times. This sequence joins TRBV14 and TRBJ2-7; either TRBD1 or TRBD2 may supply D (6 bases each). Germline CDR1 reads SGHDN; CDR2 reads FVKESK. This CDR3 is built from 14 residues. Trimming cost V 2 bases and J 2 bases, with 10 bases left between them. This CDR3 is CASSQLRGAYEQYF. The CDR3 nucleotides read TGTGCCAGCAGCCAACTAAGGGGGGCCTACGAGCAGTACTTC.

Ten or more counts support this clonotype. The J gene is TRBJ1-1, the V gene TRBV18; D unresolved. Germline loops: CDR1 KGHSH, CDR2 LQKENI. The CDR3 runs to 14 residues. With 6 bases removed from V and 0 bases from J, the gap between germline ends came to 11 bases. The CDR3 DNA reads as TGTGCCAGCTCCTCCGGACGGATGAACACTGAAGCTTTCTTT. Protein product: CASSSGRMNTEAFF.

There are a few counts of this clonotype. This chain joins TRBV7-9 and TRBJ2-2; the D gene is possibly TRBD1 (6 bases). V dropped 1 base and J dropped 7 bases, with 16 bases sitting between them. The CDR3 has 16 amino acids. Germline V lookup: CDR1 SEHNR, CDR2 FQNEAQ (reference sequence). The CDR3 coding sequence is TGTGCCAGCAGCTTAGGACCGGGACATCTATTCGGGGAGCTGTTTTTT. It encodes CASSLGPGHLFGELFF.

The V call is TRBV5-1, the J call TRBJ2-1; TRBD2 aligns across 7 bases. V lost 1 base and J lost 10; bases outside the gene matches: 5. Germline V CDR1 and CDR2: SGHRS, YFSETQ. The CDR3 contains 13 residues. For the CDR3, the DNA is TGCGCCAGCAGCTTGTTTACTAGCGAAGAGCAGTTCTTC. It yields the protein CASSLFTSEEQFF.